The present entry profiles one T cell receptor (beta chain) with its context. The entry originates in a study of blood T cell repertoires in COVID-19. CDR1 is MDHEN, CDR2 SYDVKM, per germline. V lost 1 base to trimming and J lost 4 bases; unmatched junction nucleotides: 2. The CDR3 is made up of 14 amino acids. Original data processing: How many nucleated cells were present was estimated from reference gene primer amplification. Repertoires were generated with immunoSEQ multiplex PCR, while TCRdb's copy carries only in-frame clones and drops some. V, J and clone size reflect that table, while D and trimming were determined from the DNA. The top ten clones hold around 6.3% of a sample with under 200,000 clones, roughly 78% of them seen once.

The V gene is TRBV28, the J gene TRBJ1-2; TRBD1 matches 8 bases. This clonotype was sampled from a man aged 65 to 85 with active or convalescent COVID-19. Sequencing was performed on peripheral blood. The CDR3, as DNA: TGTGCCAGCAGTTTATCAACAGGGGGCTATGGCTACACCTTC. Its protein is CASSLSTGGYGYTF.